Below, one TCR beta chain is given with its context. What it recognizes is unknown. Assay used: immunoSEQ multiplex PCR; TCRdb lists only in-frame clones, some missing. Counted here are 100,000 or so clones, around nine tenths occurring once; the ten biggest clones make up roughly 4%. The CDR3 length is 14 residues. Germline V gives CDR1 MNHEY, CDR2 SVGAGI. Trimming cost V 6 bases and J 2 bases; bases outside gene matches: 2. The source of the sample is a study of T cell responses to AZD1222 COVID-19 vaccine. The study, taken as a whole, reports: Only six people who got AZD1222 tested seropositive at baseline. Females outnumbered males among donors, who were mostly white British; clonal diversity was possibly underestimated. None of the repertoires were sampled until the peak T cell response had passed.

The specimen comprised peripheral blood, sampled on day 0 of AZD1222 vaccination. J is TRBJ2-7 and V is TRBV6-5, with 12 bases fitting TRBD1. The sequence derives from an adult in good health. Written as DNA, the CDR3 is TGTGCCAGCAGACGGGACAGGGGGCCCTACGAGCAGTACTTC. This encodes CASRRDRGPYEQYF.